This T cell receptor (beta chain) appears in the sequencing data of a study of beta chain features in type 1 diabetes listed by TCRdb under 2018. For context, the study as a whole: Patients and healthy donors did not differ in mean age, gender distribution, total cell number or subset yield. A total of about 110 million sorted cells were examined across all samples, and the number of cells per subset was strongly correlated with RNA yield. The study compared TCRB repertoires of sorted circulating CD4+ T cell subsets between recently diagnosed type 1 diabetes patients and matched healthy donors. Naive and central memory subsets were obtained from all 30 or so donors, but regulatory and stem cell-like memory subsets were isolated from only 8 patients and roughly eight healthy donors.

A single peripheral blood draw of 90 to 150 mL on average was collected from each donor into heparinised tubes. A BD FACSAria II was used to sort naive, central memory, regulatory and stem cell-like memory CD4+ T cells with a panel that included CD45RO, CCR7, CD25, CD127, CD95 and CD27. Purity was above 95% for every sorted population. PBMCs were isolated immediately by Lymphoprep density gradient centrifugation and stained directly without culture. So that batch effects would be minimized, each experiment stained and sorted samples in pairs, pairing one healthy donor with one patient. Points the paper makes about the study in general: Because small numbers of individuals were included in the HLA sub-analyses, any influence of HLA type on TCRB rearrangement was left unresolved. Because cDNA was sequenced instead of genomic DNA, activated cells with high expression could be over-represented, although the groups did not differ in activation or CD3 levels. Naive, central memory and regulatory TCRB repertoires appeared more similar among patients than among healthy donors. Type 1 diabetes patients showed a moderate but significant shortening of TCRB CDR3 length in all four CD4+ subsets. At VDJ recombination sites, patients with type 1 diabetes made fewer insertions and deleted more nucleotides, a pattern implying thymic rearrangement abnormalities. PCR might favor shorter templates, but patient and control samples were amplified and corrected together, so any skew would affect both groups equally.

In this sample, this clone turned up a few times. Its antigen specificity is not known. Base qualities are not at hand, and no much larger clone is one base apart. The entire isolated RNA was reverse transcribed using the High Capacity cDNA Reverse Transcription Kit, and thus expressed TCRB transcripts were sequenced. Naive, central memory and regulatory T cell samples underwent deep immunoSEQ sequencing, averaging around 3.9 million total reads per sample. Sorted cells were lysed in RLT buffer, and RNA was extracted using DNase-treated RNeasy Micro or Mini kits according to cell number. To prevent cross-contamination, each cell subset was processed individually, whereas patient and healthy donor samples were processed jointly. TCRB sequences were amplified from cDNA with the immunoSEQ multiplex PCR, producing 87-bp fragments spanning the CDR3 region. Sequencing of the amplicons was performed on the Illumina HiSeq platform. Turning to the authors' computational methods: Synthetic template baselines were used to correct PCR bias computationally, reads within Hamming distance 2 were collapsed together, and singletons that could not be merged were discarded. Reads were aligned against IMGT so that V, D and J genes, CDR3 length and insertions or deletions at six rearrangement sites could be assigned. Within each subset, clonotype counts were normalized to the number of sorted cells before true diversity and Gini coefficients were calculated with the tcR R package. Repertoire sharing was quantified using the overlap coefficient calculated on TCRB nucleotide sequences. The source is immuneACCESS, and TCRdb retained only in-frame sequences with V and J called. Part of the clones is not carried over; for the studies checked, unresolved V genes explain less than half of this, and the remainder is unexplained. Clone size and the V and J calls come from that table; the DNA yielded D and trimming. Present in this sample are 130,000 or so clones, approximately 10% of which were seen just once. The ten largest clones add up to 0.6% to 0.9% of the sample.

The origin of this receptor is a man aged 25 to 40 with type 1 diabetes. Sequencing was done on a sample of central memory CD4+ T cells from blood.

Here is the DNA: TGTGCCAGCAGTTTCATCGGGGGGCATCAGCCCCAGCATTTT. It is translated as CASSFIGGHQPQHF. The chain employs TRBV28 and TRBJ1-5; the D gene is perhaps TRBD1, from 6 matching bases. Based on the germline V gene, the CDR1 and CDR2 sequences are MDHEN and SYDVKM. The trim is 3 bases for V and 5 bases for J, with a gap of 11 bases between the germline ends. From the cysteine through the phenylalanine, the CDR3 covers 14 amino acids. The entry retains the CDR3 DNA only, 42 bases that are in frame from base 1.